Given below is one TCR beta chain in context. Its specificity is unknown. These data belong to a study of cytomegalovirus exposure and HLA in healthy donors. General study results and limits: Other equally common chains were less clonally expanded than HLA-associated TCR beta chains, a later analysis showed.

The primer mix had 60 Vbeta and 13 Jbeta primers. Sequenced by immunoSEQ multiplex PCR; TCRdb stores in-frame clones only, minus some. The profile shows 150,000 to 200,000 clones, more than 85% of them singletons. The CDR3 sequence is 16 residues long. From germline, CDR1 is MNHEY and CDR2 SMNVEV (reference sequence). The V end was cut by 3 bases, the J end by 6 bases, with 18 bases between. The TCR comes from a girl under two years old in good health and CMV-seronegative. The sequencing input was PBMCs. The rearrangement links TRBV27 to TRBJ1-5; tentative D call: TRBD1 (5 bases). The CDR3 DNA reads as TGTGCCAGCAGTTTCCTCCGGGGGTGGGTTGTTCAGCCCCAGCATTTT. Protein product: CASSFLRGWVVQPQHF.